This TCR beta chain originates from a study of OX40 agonist ivuxolimab in advanced cancers. For the study in its entirety: The costimulatory receptor OX40 (CD134) was targeted by ivuxolimab, a fully human IgG2 agonistic monoclonal antibody. Intravenous ivuxolimab was administered to patients every 2 weeks at six dose levels: 0.01, 0.1, 0.3, 1.5, 3 and 10 mg/kg. Of the 50 or so patients in dose escalation, 19 had hepatocellular carcinoma, some 15 had melanoma, 9 had renal cell carcinoma and 9 had head and neck cancer. In the dose-escalation cohort, 70% to 90% of patients were male, and the mean age was around 65 years with a range of roughly 20 to 80. Patients were allowed to have had prior anti-PD-1, anti-PD-L1 or anti-CTLA-4 therapy, and around 43% of the dose-escalation patients had been treated with checkpoint inhibitors. Partial responses occurred in three dose-escalation patients, of whom one had hepatocellular carcinoma and two had cutaneous melanoma. The purpose of peripheral TCRbeta sequencing was to test whether ivuxolimab changed TCR sequence diversity and led to clonal T-cell expansion. The paper covers the monotherapy dose-escalation part of the phase I ivuxolimab trial, which included N of about 50 patients. Study-wide conclusions, independent of this receptor: At doses of 0.1 to 3.0 mg/kg, clonal expansion of both CD4+ and CD8+ T cells in blood was seen between baseline and week 6. In the 0.1-3.0 mg/kg groups, partial responders had among the lowest normalized peripheral clonal expansion, particularly in CD8+ T cells. After ivuxolimab, CD8+ T cells had more expanded clones than CD4+ T cells on average. Low levels of normalized T-cell clonal expansion were also shown by some nonresponding patients. Antigen specificity was not determined for the clonally expanded peripheral T cells.

Looking up the germline V gene (reference sequence) yields CDR1 GTSNPN and CDR2 SVGIG. Reading from cysteine to phenylalanine, the CDR3 counts 14 amino acids. CDR3 DNA only is kept here, 42 bases in frame from base 1. Relative to germline, V is 3 bases shorter and J is 4 bases shorter, with 13 bases between their ends. The trial excluded patients who had a history of autoimmune disease or who were on systemic immunosuppression. In every dose cohort, peripheral blood was drawn for TCR sequencing at baseline, cycle 4 day 1, and cycle 7 day 1. The samples were drawn from a first-in-human, open-label, multicenter phase I dose-escalation trial of ivuxolimab. The trial enrolled adults with locally advanced or metastatic head and neck squamous cell, hepatocellular, melanoma or renal cell carcinoma. Before TCR sequencing, CD4+ and CD8+ T cells were separately sorted from peripheral blood. Genomic DNA was extracted from sorted cells for sequencing of the TCRbeta CDR3 region. The immunoSEQ Assay was used for sequencing of TCRbeta CDR3 regions. TCRdb carries this immuneACCESS record with in-frame sequences only. Its versions omit some clonotypes, under half of them owing to an unresolved V gene in the studies checked, with the rest unexplained. The table for this sample lists fewer than 85,000 clones; about 87% of them were counted only once. The ten largest clones represent roughly 7% of the sample.

This clone showed up just a few times. The target of this receptor is not known. Per-base quality was not reported, and no clone a single base away is much larger than it. The specimen comprised CD4+ or CD8+ T cells sorted from blood, sampled in a trial of the OX40 agonist ivuxolimab. This receptor chain uses TRBV30 and TRBJ1-5; no D segment can be confidently identified. This sequence originates from an adult with an advanced solid tumor such as melanoma, head and neck, liver or kidney cancer. The DNA sequence is as follows: TGTGCCTGGAGCGAAAAACGGAAGAATCAGCCCCAGCATTTT. Its product reads: CAWSEKRKNQPQHF.